The 22 T cell receptor beta chains given below trace back to one sample, sequenced in a study of blood T cell repertoires in COVID-19. Only in-frame clones appear in the TCRdb table, and some are missing; sequencing was by immunoSEQ multiplex PCR. This table has some 350,000 clones, around 83% appearing once. The sequenced material came from peripheral blood. All receptors come from a man younger than 40 with active or convalescent COVID-19.

The chain carries TRBV6-2 or TRBV6-3 and TRBJ2-1; possible D gene TRBD2, 6 bases. Germline values: CDR1 MNHEY, CDR2 SVGEGT. The ends were cut back, 3 bases at V and 8 bases at J, with 17 bases in the middle. This CDR3 contains 15 residues. CDR3: CASSYIGGPEDEQFF. CDR3 in DNA: TGTGCCAGCAGTTATATCGGGGGTCCCGAGGATGAGCAGTTCTTC.

The gene calls are TRBV27 and TRBJ2-7; 7 nucleotides agree with TRBD1. Germline CDR1 reads MNHEY; CDR2 reads SMNVEV (reference sequence). The CDR3 totals 14 residues. V lost 3 bases and J lost 6; bases outside the gene matches: 8. The CDR3 DNA is TGTGCCAGCAGTTTTATAGGGGGCCGCTTCGAGCAGTACTTC. This translates into CASSFIGGRFEQYF.

The V and J genes are TRBV3-1 (or the pseudogene TRBV3-2) and TRBJ2-7; 14 bases map to TRBD2. CDR1 is LGHDT and CDR2 is YNNKEL in the germline V gene (reference sequence). The CDR3 runs to 15 residues. After removal of 4 bases from V and 6 bases from J, the junction contained 5 bases not matched to a gene. The CDR3 DNA reads as TGTGCCAGCAGCCCTTCGACTAGCGGGGGGGCCGAGCAGTACTTC. Translating it yields CASSPSTSGGAEQYF.

This chain links TRBV24-1 with TRBJ2-7; perhaps TRBD1 as D (5 bases). The V and J ends lost 5 bases and 7 bases respectively, with 17 bases between them. The CDR3 is made up of 14 amino acids. Germline CDR1 and CDR2: KGHDR and SFDVKD. The CDR3 DNA reads as TGTGCCACCAGTGCTACGTCAGGGTCACGAGAGCAGTACTTC. Translation: CATSATSGSREQYF.

This clone came up once. The CDR3 sequence is CASKGLAGVPDTQYF. In nucleotides, the CDR3 is TGTGCCAGTAAGGGACTAGCGGGAGTCCCAGATACGCAGTATTTT. The chain recombines TRBV19 with TRBJ2-3, with TRBD2 matching 14 bases. From germline, CDR1 is LNHDA and CDR2 SQIVND (reference sequence). The length of the CDR3 is 15 residues. V trimming: 7 bases; J trimming: 4 bases; junction bases outside the gene matches: 4. Drawing the rest from reference TRBV19 and TRBJ2-3, the complete variable domain is DGGITQSPKYLFRKEGQNVTLSCEQNLNHDAMYWYRQDPGQGLRLIYYSQIVNDFQKGDIAEGYSVSREKKESFPLTVTSAQKNPTAFYLCASKGLAGVPDTQYFGPGTRLTVL.

This clone was observed a single time. The rearrangement uses TRBV6-5 and TRBJ2-7; possible D gene TRBD1, 6 bases. V was pared by 6 bases and J by 4 bases, with 13 bases between. The CDR3 extends over 13 amino acids. The germline V gene encodes CDR1 MNHEY and CDR2 SVGAGI. The CDR3 reads CASSPGTRYEQYF. The CDR3 coding sequence is TGTGCCAGCAGCCCCGGGACAAGGTACGAGCAGTACTTC.

The J gene is TRBJ2-7, the V gene TRBV3-1 (or the pseudogene TRBV3-2), with D uncertain. V lost 0 bases to trimming and J lost 2 bases, with 11 bases between them. The germline CDR1 and CDR2 sequences are LGHDT and YNNKEL (reference sequence). The CDR3 contains 15 residues. The CDR3 protein is CASSQDATPAYEQYF. CDR3 coding DNA: TGTGCCAGCAGCCAAGATGCGACTCCTGCCTACGAGCAGTACTTC.

This chain joins TRBV7-7 and TRBJ1-4; D is uncertain. The CDR3 covers 13 residues. Between the trimmed V and J ends, which lost 5 bases and 5 bases, there was a span of 9 bases. Looked up from germline, CDR1 is SSHAT and CDR2 is FNYEAQ (reference sequence). The CDR3 reads CASSLHNNEKLFF. Here the CDR3 DNA reads TGTGCCAGCAGCCTCCACAACAATGAAAAACTGTTTTTT.

In DNA, the CDR3 is TGTGCCAGCTCACCACGGACAGGGAAGAAAGAGACCCAGTACTTC. Amino acid sequence: CASSPRTGKKETQYF. This chain joins TRBV18 and TRBJ2-5; 8 bases match TRBD1. V shed 1 base, J shed 3 bases, and the junction held 4 bases outside the gene matches. The CDR3 spans 15 residues. Looked up from germline, CDR1 is KGHSH and CDR2 is LQKENI.

This clone was observed once. The V and J genes are TRBV5-1 and TRBJ1-1; 10 nucleotides line up with TRBD1. This CDR3 has 15 amino acids. With V trimmed by 3 bases and J by 1 base, 3 bases remained unmatched. Germline loops: CDR1 SGHRS, CDR2 YFSETQ. CDR3 sequence: CASSSTGGGNTEAFF. The CDR3 DNA is TGCGCCAGCAGCTCGACAGGGGGCGGGAACACTGAAGCTTTCTTT. The full variable domain, with the rest looked up from reference TRBV5-1 and TRBJ1-1, is KAGVTQTPRYLIKTRGQQVTLSCSPISGHRSVSWYQQTPGQGLQFLFEYFSETQRNKGNFPGRFSGRQFSNSRSEMNVSTLELGDSALYLCASSSTGGGNTEAFFGQGTRLTVV.

The chain's CDR3 is CASSSKRGFGGTYNEQFF. DNA of the CDR3: TGTGCCAGCAGCTCCAAGAGGGGATTCGGGGGAACTTACAATGAGCAGTTCTTC. The chain links TRBV11-2 to TRBJ2-1; possibly TRBD2 for D (6 bases). The V gene lost 4 bases and the J gene lost 4 bases, with 23 bases spanning the gap. Germline assignment: CDR1 SGHAT and CDR2 FQNNGV. The CDR3 sequence is 18 residues long.

The rearrangement uses TRBV27 and TRBJ1-2, with 7 bases fitting TRBD1. The germline gives CDR1 MNHEY, CDR2 SMNVEV (reference sequence). V gave up 5 bases and J gave up 7 bases; unmatched junction bases: 7. The CDR3 sequence is 13 residues long. CDR3 residues: CASSEGALGGYTF. CDR3 in DNA: TGTGCCAGCAGTGAGGGGGCGCTTGGTGGCTACACCTTC.

This chain uses TRBV14 with TRBJ2-6; TRBD1 is a possible D gene (5 bases). Trimming removed 1 base from V and 18 bases from J, with 25 bases in between. Germline lookup yields CDR1 SGHDN and CDR2 FVKESK. CDR3 length: 16 residues. The CDR3 loop reads CASSQGGTSGANSPTF. The CDR3 bases are TGTGCCAGCAGCCAAGGGGGCACCTCTGGGGCCAACTCCCCGACTTTC.

As regards this clone: The sample has other DNA sequences that encode this CDR3 too. The CDR3 DNA is TGCGCCAGCAGCCGCGGACAGGGGAACCAGCCCCAGCATTTT. This codes for CASSRGQGNQPQHF. The chain uses TRBV4-1 and TRBJ1-5; 9 nucleotides match TRBD1. Germline V gene sequence: CDR1 MGHRA, CDR2 YSYEKL. Unmatched junction bases numbered 5, after V lost 4 bases and J lost 7 bases. The CDR3 consists of 14 residues.

The chain is built from TRBV7-2 and TRBJ2-7, with 10 bases that match TRBD2. The V segment lost 4 bases and the J segment 1 base; nucleotides outside the gene matches: 7. Per the germline V gene, CDR1 is SGHTA and CDR2 is FQGNSA. There are 16 residues in the CDR3. In DNA, the CDR3 is TGTGCCAGCAGCTCACAAGCGGGAGGGCCTTCCTACGAGCAGTACTTC. Its translation is CASSSQAGGPSYEQYF.

This rearrangement joins TRBV6-1 to TRBJ2-7, with D perhaps matching TRBD1 (5 bases). With 3 bases removed from V and 1 base from J, the gap between germline ends came to 7 bases. The CDR3 consists of 13 residues. Germline CDR1 reads MNHNS; CDR2 reads SASEGT. CDR3 protein: CASSDRGSYEQYF. CDR3 nucleotide sequence: TGTGCCAGCAGTGATAGGGGATCCTACGAGCAGTACTTC.

The chain has TRBV10-3 and TRBJ1-2, with unresolved D. The germline CDR1 and CDR2 sequences are ENHRY and SYGVKD. The CDR3 is 14 residues long. V was cut by 8 bases and J by 3 bases, with 16 bases left in between. The CDR3 DNA sequence: TGTGCCATCGGGCCACCGCCCTCCCACTATGGCTACACCTTC. Its protein product is CAIGPPPSHYGYTF.

This clone has a handful of counts. CDR3 coding DNA: TGTGCCAGTAGTATGATGAGGACAGGTAATCAGCCCCAGCATTTT. It codes for CASSMMRTGNQPQHF. The genes are TRBV19 and TRBJ1-5; TRBD1 aligns across 7 bases. The junction had 6 bases not matched to a gene; V was cut back by 3 bases and J by 4 bases. The germline V gene encodes CDR1 LNHDA and CDR2 SQIVND (reference sequence). The CDR3 sequence is 15 residues long.

V usage is TRBV25-1 and J usage is TRBJ1-2, with D uncertain. CDR3 length: 13 amino acids. The V gene's germline CDR1 is MGHDK and CDR2 SYGVNS. Trimming pared 4 bases from V and 8 bases from J, leaving 14 bases between. For the CDR3, the DNA is TGTGCCAGCAGTGTACGGGCCCGGGAGGGCTACACCTTC. Its translation: CASSVRAREGYTF.

V gene TRBV4-3 combines with J gene TRBJ1-6; D perhaps matches TRBD1 (6 bases). Germline CDR1 LGHNA, CDR2 YSLEER. The length of the CDR3 is 16 residues. Trimming pared 1 base from V and 10 bases from J, leaving 17 bases between. The CDR3 spells CASSQAPGGADSPLHF. CDR3 nucleotides: TGCGCCAGCAGCCAAGCCCCGGGGGGGGCGGACTCACCCCTCCACTTT.

This clone was seen a few times. The V call is TRBV28, the J call TRBJ1-3; D gene ambiguous. Germline V lookup: CDR1 MDHEN, CDR2 SYDVKM. CDR3 length equals 15 residues. V was pared by 5 bases and J by 0 bases, with 11 bases between. The CDR3 loop reads CASSLLTFSGNTIYF. CDR3 sequence (DNA): TGTGCCAGCAGTCTCCTAACTTTCTCTGGAAACACCATATATTTT. The full variable domain, completed using reference TRBV28 and TRBJ1-3, is DVKVTQSSRYLVKRTGEKVFLECVQDMDHENMFWYRQDPGLGLRLIYFSYDVKMKEKGDIPEGYSVSREKKERFSLILESASTNQTSMYLCASSLLTFSGNTIYFGEGSWLTVV.

The chain employs TRBV19 and TRBJ2-2; a possible D gene is TRBD1 (5 bases). This CDR3 is 15 amino acids long. Germline V gene lookup returns CDR1 LNHDA and CDR2 SQIVND (reference sequence). Deletions cut 4 bases from V and 2 bases from J, with 11 bases between. CDR3 protein: CASSRIQGNTGELFF. DNA of the CDR3: TGTGCCAGTAGTAGGATCCAGGGAAACACCGGGGAGCTGTTTTTT.